This TCR beta chain was identified in a study of monozygotic twins with inflammatory bowel disease. TCRdb re-called the 5' RACE reads; every CDR3 protein appears as one record, without DNA. Its table records a few hundred thousand distinct CDR3 sequences. The CDR3 runs 17 residues. Germline V CDR1 and CDR2: SGHTA, FQGTGA. The sequence was collected from a human donor with ulcerative colitis or Crohn's disease, or a healthy co-twin of an affected twin (not recorded which). The sample taken for sequencing was blood. The gene calls are TRBV7-3 and TRBJ2-1; checking the TCRdb D call of TRBD2 is not possible without DNA. The CDR3 is CASSLRLAGGPSNEQFF.